This TCR beta chain was captured in a study of blood T cell repertoires in COVID-19. Looking at the study overall: Researchers got acute and convalescent COVID-19 samples from the United States, Italy and Spain. T cells, B-cell-depleted T cells, or PBMCs provided the cDNA or gDNA that served as material.

In the original processing: Reference gene primers were amplified, and this amplification served to estimate nucleated cell counts. TCRdb's copy holds only in-frame clones and misses some; the assay was immunoSEQ multiplex PCR. V, J and clone size were drawn from that table, and D and trimming were deduced from the DNA. Among roughly 200,000 clones listed, roughly four fifths were seen once. There are a few counts of this clone. The CDR3 totals 16 residues. CDR1 and CDR2 from the germline V gene are SGHDT and YYEEEE. V lost 2 bases, J lost 7 bases, and 10 bases stayed unmatched. The rearrangement uses TRBV5-6 and TRBJ2-1; 9 bases agree with TRBD2. Input material: peripheral blood. This sequence was found in a man in his fifties or sixties with active or convalescent COVID-19. This CDR3 is CASSFPGAGGPNEQFF. DNA of the CDR3: TGTGCCAGCAGCTTCCCTGGAGCGGGGGGCCCGAATGAGCAGTTCTTC.